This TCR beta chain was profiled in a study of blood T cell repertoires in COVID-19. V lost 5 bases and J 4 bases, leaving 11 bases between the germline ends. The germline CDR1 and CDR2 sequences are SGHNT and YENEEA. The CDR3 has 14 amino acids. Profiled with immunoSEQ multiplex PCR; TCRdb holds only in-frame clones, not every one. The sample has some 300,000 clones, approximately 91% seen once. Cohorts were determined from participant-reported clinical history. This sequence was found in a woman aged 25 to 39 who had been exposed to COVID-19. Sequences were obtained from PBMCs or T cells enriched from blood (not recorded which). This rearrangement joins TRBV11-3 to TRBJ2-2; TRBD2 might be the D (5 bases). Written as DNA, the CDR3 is TGTGCCAGCAGCCCTGGGAGAGGCACCGGGGAGCTGTTTTTT. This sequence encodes CASSPGRGTGELFF.